The clone carrying this T cell receptor (beta chain) was observed a few times. This entry comes from a study of T cells in Graves' hyperthyroidism and ophthalmopathy. Researchers amplified the TCR beta CDR3 regions from RNA transcripts. The TCR CDR3 first-round RT-PCR relied on the HTBI primer set. TCRdb analysed the multiplex PCR reads with MiXCR anew, one entry per CDR3 protein. The sample holds roughly 570,000 distinct CDR3 sequences; 15% to 18% are singletons and the top ten take around 6.6%. V lost 5 bases and J lost 5; bases outside the gene matches: 20. The germline gives CDR1 SGHAT, CDR2 FQNNGV. This CDR3 is built from 20 residues.

This TCR derives from a woman aged 25 to 39 with Graves' hyperthyroidism. The source material was blood. The rearrangement uses TRBV11-2 and TRBJ2-3, with 12 bases that match TRBD2. The CDR3 DNA is TGTGCCAGCAGCCAAGGACAGGAAAGGACTAGCGGGATGGGGGTAGATACGCAGTATTTT. Protein product: CASSQGQERTSGMGVDTQYF.